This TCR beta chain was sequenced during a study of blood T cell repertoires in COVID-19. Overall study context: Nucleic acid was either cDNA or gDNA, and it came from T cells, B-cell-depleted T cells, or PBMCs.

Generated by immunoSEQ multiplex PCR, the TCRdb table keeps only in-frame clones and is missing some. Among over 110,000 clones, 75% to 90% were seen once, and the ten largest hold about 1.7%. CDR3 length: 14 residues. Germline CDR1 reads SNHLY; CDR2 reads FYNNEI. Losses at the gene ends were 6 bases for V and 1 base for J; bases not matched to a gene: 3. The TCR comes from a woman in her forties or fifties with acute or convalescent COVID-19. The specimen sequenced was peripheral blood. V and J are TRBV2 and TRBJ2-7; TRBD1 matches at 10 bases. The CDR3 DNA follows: TGTGCCAGCAGGGGGGACAGGGGATCCTACGAGCAGTACTTC. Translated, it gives CASRGDRGSYEQYF.